Included here is one T cell receptor beta chain sequence, with context. The sample is drawn from a study of long-term antiretroviral therapy in people with HIV. The V gene lost 6 bases and the J gene lost 7 bases, with 9 bases spanning the gap. The CDR3 totals 11 residues. Germline CDR1 reads MNHNY; CDR2 reads SVGAGI (reference sequence). For each donor, at least one pre-ART and at least two post-ART PBMC samples were available. The assay, immunoSEQ v3.0, was run at survey level. Profiling relied on immunoSEQ multiplex PCR, and the TCRdb table lists in-frame clones only, not all of them. The sample has about 37,000 clones; roughly 80% are singletons.

Source: unsorted PBMCs, taken 1 year after starting antiretroviral therapy. This receptor was obtained from a man between 18 and 29 years old with HIV. The chain recombines TRBV6-6 with TRBJ1-1; no firm D call. The CDR3 DNA sequence: TGTGCCAGCAGCCCAAAGTATGAAGCTTTCTTT. Translation gives CASSPKYEAFF.